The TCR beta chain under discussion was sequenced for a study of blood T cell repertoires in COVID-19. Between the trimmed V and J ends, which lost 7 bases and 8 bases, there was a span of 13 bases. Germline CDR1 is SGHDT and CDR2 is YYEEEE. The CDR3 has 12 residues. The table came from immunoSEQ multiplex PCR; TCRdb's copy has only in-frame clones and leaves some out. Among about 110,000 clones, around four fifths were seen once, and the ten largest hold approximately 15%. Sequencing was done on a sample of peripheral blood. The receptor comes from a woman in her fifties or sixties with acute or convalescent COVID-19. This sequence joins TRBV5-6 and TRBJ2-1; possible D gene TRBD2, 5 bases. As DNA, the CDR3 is TGTGCCAGCGGACTGGAGAAGGATGAGCAGTTCTTC. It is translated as CASGLEKDEQFF.